This T cell receptor (beta chain) was found in a study of shared clonotypes between healthy human individuals. Study-level points and caveats: Specimens sampled were limited to blood, with tissue repertoires likely differing.

Genomic DNA for unsorted samples was obtained from around 94 million PBMCs. Losses at the gene ends were 7 bases for V and 3 bases for J; bases not matched to a gene: 5. The CDR3 spans 13 residues. The germline CDR1 and CDR2 sequences are MDHEN and SYDVKM. On this clone itself: Its target is unknown.

PBMC DNA, left unsorted, was sequenced on ten immunoSEQ deep assay plates. The assay was immunoSEQ multiplex PCR, and TCRdb's table has in-frame clones only and misses some. The sample holds around 500,000 clones, roughly 80% seen once. The chain is built from TRBV28 and TRBJ2-5; 7 bases are a match to TRBD1. Sequencing was performed on PBMCs. The receptor's source is a woman aged 35 to 49 in good health. Some clones in this sample may be carry-over from other donors' samples. Here the CDR3 reads CASNWDRKETQYF. CDR3 DNA: TGTGCCAGCAACTGGGACAGAAAAGAGACCCAGTACTTC. Looking up the rest from reference TRBV28 and TRBJ2-5 gives the full variable domain: DVKVTQSSRYLVKRTGEKVFLECVQDMDHENMFWYRQDPGLGLRLIYFSYDVKMKEKGDIPEGYSVSREKKERFSLILESASTNQTSMYLCASNWDRKETQYFGPGTRLLVL.